This paragraph reports one T cell receptor (beta chain). The antigen it binds to is not known. One base away there is no much larger clone; base qualities are not given. The data derive from a study of T cell repertoires in cytomegalovirus infection (dated by TCRdb to the late 2010s). At the level of the whole study: Because public TCR beta signatures pointed to carriage of CMV infection together with the matching HLA type, the HLA type of each donor mattered for the analysis. General study outcomes and caveats: The ex vivo response was dominated by HLA-C-restricted CMV-specific TCR beta clonotypes, and the single most frequent clonotype in two of eight donors was supplied by these HLA-C-restricted clonotypes. In both this cohort and an independent roughly 350-donor cohort, the cumulative frequency of public TCR beta family members distinguished carriers of CMV infection plus the relevant HLA type.

CDR1 and CDR2 (SGHTA, FQGNSA) derive from the germline V gene. Trimming removed 2 bases from V and 4 bases from J; the gene matches leave 7 bases unexplained. The cysteine opens and the phenylalanine closes a CDR3 of 16 amino acids. Only CDR3 DNA remains: 48 bases, in frame from the first base. The instrument was an Illumina HiSeq 1500. TCRdb itself trimmed the public reads at Q25 with fastp, ran MiXCR and retained productive beta chains. Rows are unified per CDR3 protein, each entry keeping the most common DNA and genes. The table for this sample lists some 160,000 distinct CDR3 sequences; 17% of them were counted only once. In total, the top ten clones hold around 20% of the sample.

The V gene is TRBV7-2 and the J gene is TRBJ2-1, with TRBD1 matching 8 junction bases. The sequenced material came from CD8+ T cells from PBMCs. The receptor's source is a human donor in good health (CMV status not recorded). Some clones in this sample may be carry-over from other donors' samples. The CDR3 region reads CASSLFGGQGYNEQFF. The DNA sequence reads TGTGCCAGCAGCTTATTCGGAGGACAGGGATACAATGAGCAGTTCTTC.